This note documents a single TCR beta chain sequence. Its cognate antigen has yet to be identified. There are no base qualities to consult, and no much larger clone falls within one base. These data originate in a study of Tregs in tolerant kidney transplant recipients (dated by TCRdb to the late 2010s). Study-wide context: The study applied TCRbeta sequencing to find donor-specific regulatory T cells before combined kidney and bone marrow transplantation and then followed those same cells after transplant. In a few healthy controls, several methods of expanding Tregs specific for an allogeneic donor were compared by TCRbeta repertoire sequencing. Results the study describes overall, beyond this receptor: The most biologically relevant and donor-specific TCRbeta repertoire appeared to be identified by expanding Tregs with activated donor B cells. Biological reproducibility was not directly assessed, although technical replication error appeared to be minimal. The study was constrained by small patient numbers, and validation of the findings is required in larger populations and under other immunosuppression protocols.

Unstimulated Tregs (CD4+CD25+CD127-), CD4+ non-Tregs (CD4+CD25-), CD4 and CD8 cells were FACS-sorted from thawed PBMCs. Blood from healthy controls was obtained either from healthy volunteers or as purchased buffy coats. Healthy control blood was processed to PBMCs with a Ficoll density gradient and then cryopreserved, whereas patient PBMCs were collected both before and after transplant. Relative to germline, V is missing 5 bases and J is missing 3 bases, with 9 bases of the junction outside any gene match. Based on the germline V gene (reference sequence), the CDR1 and CDR2 sequences are MNHEY and SMNVEV. Its CDR3 holds 15 amino acids, cysteine through phenylalanine. The kept DNA is CDR3 alone, 45 bases in frame from the first base. For TCRbeta CDR3 sequencing, genomic DNA was extracted from sorted cells using the QIAGEN DNeasy Blood and Tissue Kit. High-throughput TCRbeta CDR3 sequencing, including PCR amplification with bias correction and internal controls, was performed commercially through immunoSEQ. As for how the authors treated the data: Unique productive TCRbeta sequences were defined by CDR3 nucleotide sequence where primers matched, and otherwise by CDR3 amino acid sequence together with Vbeta and Jbeta genes. To correct for sorting error, sequences found in more than one sorted population at a frequency ratio of 2:1 or less were discarded, and the remaining shared sequences were assigned to the population with the higher frequency. Sequences were defined as donor-reactive when expanded at least 5-fold in CFSE-low cells versus unstimulated cells and present at a frequency of at least 0.01% in CFSE-low cells. Jensen-Shannon divergence, calculated on the top 100 TCRbeta sequences ranked by frequency, was used to quantify repertoire divergence. When a sample had multiple sequencing runs, each run was corrected for sorting error separately and the runs were then pooled. The source is immuneACCESS, and TCRdb retained only in-frame sequences with V and J called. Part of the clones is not carried over; for the studies checked, unresolved V genes explain less than half of this, and the remainder is unexplained. That table gives V, J and clone size, and the DNA gave D and trimming. Present in this sample are under 100,000 clones, around nine tenths of which were seen just once. The ten largest clones take up roughly 5% of the sample.

The source of this sequence is a human donor in good health. The chain couples TRBV27 to TRBJ2-7, and 8 bases in between align with TRBD2. Sample: CD8+ T cells from blood. In nucleotide form, the sequence is TGTGCCAGCAGTCTCGGGGGGGCTTACAACTACGAGCAGTACTTC. Its translation reads: CASSLGGAYNYEQYF.